These 23 T cell receptor beta chains came from one sample sequenced in a study of response to subunit inactivated influenza vaccine. Each CDR3 protein gets one entry after TCRdb re-called the RT-PCR reads with MiXCR. The sample yields a few hundred thousand distinct CDR3 sequences, 12% to 15% seen once. The material was PBMCs from blood, obtained about 11 days after vaccination. These receptors were collected from a man between 50 and 59 years old who received an inactivated influenza vaccine.

This clonotype was seen only a few times. The chain couples TRBV2 to TRBJ1-4, with TRBD1 matching 7 bases. Unmatched junction bases numbered 10, after V lost 4 bases and J lost 5 bases. The CDR3 length is 16 residues. In germline, CDR1 is SNHLY, CDR2 FYNNEI. The CDR3 coding sequence is TGTGCCAGCAGTGGACCACAGGGGAACAGAAATGAAAAACTGTTTTTT. Translating gives CASSGPQGNRNEKLFF.

This clonotype was counted only a few times. This chain joins TRBV7-9 and TRBJ1-3; 7 positions agree with TRBD1. Germline V gene data show CDR1 as SEHNR and CDR2 as FQNEAQ (reference sequence). The CDR3 is made up of 16 amino acids. Germline trimming cut 3 bases from V and 0 bases from J; bases unmatched to any gene: 5. The CDR3 nucleotides read TGTGCCAGCAGCTTGTTAACAGGGGTCTCTGGAAACACCATATATTTT. Its translation: CASSLLTGVSGNTIYF.

This clonotype was detected only a few times. This chain joins TRBV28 and TRBJ2-5, with D unclear. The CDR3 covers 15 residues. Germline V lookup: CDR1 MDHEN, CDR2 SYDVKM. V gave up 3 bases and J gave up 6 bases, with 17 bases separating them. This CDR3 reads CASSLGSMGRKTQYF. In DNA, the CDR3 is TGTGCCAGCAGTTTGGGGTCAATGGGTAGGAAGACCCAGTACTTC.

This clonotype was detected only a few times. This rearrangement joins TRBV6-1 to TRBJ2-7, with TRBD1 matching 11 bases. The CDR3 length is 15 residues. V was clipped by 6 bases and J by 4 bases; unmatched bases: 8. Germline lookup yields CDR1 MNHNS and CDR2 SASEGT. The CDR3 bases are TGTGCCAGCAGAACTACCGGGACAGGGGGTTACGAGCAGTACTTC. Protein product: CASRTTGTGGYEQYF.

The V call is TRBV7-2, the J call TRBJ2-7, with a weak D call TRBD1 (5 bases). This CDR3 has 12 amino acids. The V end was cut by 8 bases, the J end by 3 bases, with 11 bases between. Per germline, CDR1 SGHTA and CDR2 FQGNSA. CDR3 bases: TGTGCCAGCGGGCAGGGCTTCTACGAGCAGTACTTC. Translated, it gives CASGQGFYEQYF. Filled out from reference TRBV7-2 and TRBJ2-7, the complete variable domain reads GAGVSQSPSNKVTEKGKDVELRCDPISGHTALYWYRQSLGQGLEFLIYFQGNSAPDKSGLPSDRFSAERTGGSVSTLTIQRTQQEDSAVYLCASGQGFYEQYFGPGTRLTVT.

V and J are TRBV11-2 and TRBJ2-7, with 12 bases aligning to TRBD2. Germline V CDR1 and CDR2: SGHAT, FQNNGV. The CDR3 has 15 amino acids. The V gene end was trimmed by 4 bases and the J gene end by 2 bases; junction bases not matched to a gene: 3. The CDR3 sequence is CASSWTSGAPYEQYF. CDR3 nucleotides: TGTGCCAGCAGCTGGACTAGCGGGGCCCCCTACGAGCAGTACTTC.

In its sample, this clonotype was seen a few times. The genes are TRBV29-1 and TRBJ2-1; D unresolved. Per germline, CDR1 SQVTM and CDR2 ANQGSEA. Trimming stripped 4 bases from V and 8 bases from J, with 9 bases between. The CDR3 extends over 11 amino acids. The CDR3 nucleotides are TGCAGCGTTGTACAGCTCGATGAGCAGTTCTTC. This translates into CSVVQLDEQFF.

This sequence joins TRBV18 and TRBJ2-3; 10 positions agree with TRBD2. The germline V gene encodes CDR1 KGHSH and CDR2 LQKENI. The CDR3 spans 16 residues. V lost 4 bases to trimming and J lost 2 bases; unmatched junction nucleotides: 6. This chain's CDR3 is CASSRVSGGDTDTQYF. The DNA for the CDR3 is TGTGCCAGCTCACGCGTCAGCGGGGGGGACACAGATACGCAGTATTTT.

The chain joins TRBV9 to TRBJ2-2, with D maybe TRBD2 (5 bases). The germline V gene has CDR1 SGDLS and CDR2 YYNGEE. This CDR3 spans 15 amino acids. V lost 0 bases to trimming and J lost 2 bases, with 8 bases between them. Here the CDR3 reads CASSVASGNTGELFF. The DNA of the CDR3 is TGTGCCAGCAGCGTAGCCTCGGGAAACACCGGGGAGCTGTTTTTT. Supplemented by reference TRBV9 and TRBJ2-2, the full variable domain reads DSGVTQTPKHLITATGQRVTLRCSPRSGDLSVYWYQQSLDQGLQFLIQYYNGEERAKGNILERFSAQQFPDLHSELNLSSLELGDSALYFCASSVASGNTGELFFGEGSRLTVL.

In its sample, this clonotype was seen a few times. This sequence joins TRBV5-1 and TRBJ2-1; 8 positions match TRBD2. CDR1 and CDR2 (germline): SGHRS, YFSETQ. This CDR3 spans 17 amino acids. The V gene end was trimmed by 1 base and the J gene end by 5 bases; junction bases not matched to a gene: 11. The CDR3 region has the DNA TGCGCCAGCAGCTTGCTGGGCGGGGGGTCTCTCGACAATGAGCAGTTCTTC. This gives the protein CASSLLGGGSLDNEQFF.

This clonotype was counted a few times. The chain uses TRBV5-5 and TRBJ2-2; D not certain. V lost 0 bases to trimming and J lost 4 bases, with 4 bases between them. From germline, CDR1 is SGHKS and CDR2 YYEKEE (reference sequence). This CDR3 is built from 13 residues. The CDR3 here is CASSLAVTGELFF. The CDR3 DNA is TGTGCCAGCAGCTTGGCTGTCACCGGGGAGCTGTTTTTT.

The chain recombines TRBV11-2 with TRBJ2-1, with a weak D call TRBD2 (6 bases). The CDR3 consists of 16 residues. The V gene lost 1 base and the J gene lost 3 bases, with 13 bases spanning the gap. Germline values: CDR1 SGHAT, CDR2 FQNNGV. CDR3 protein: CASSLGRLAIYNEQFF. DNA for the CDR3: TGTGCCAGCAGCTTAGGTCGGCTAGCGATCTACAATGAGCAGTTCTTC.

This clonotype was found a few times. The chain uses TRBV4-2 and TRBJ2-4, with TRBD1 as a possible D gene (6 bases). Germline loops: CDR1 LGHNA, CDR2 YNFKEQ. Trimming left V 4 bases short and J 1 base short, with 23 bases between. The CDR3 runs to 19 residues. The CDR3 sequence is CASSRTHVAAGVAKNIQYF. The CDR3 region has the DNA TGTGCCAGCAGCCGTACCCATGTGGCGGCAGGGGTTGCCAAAAACATTCAGTACTTC.

This chain links TRBV6-5 with TRBJ2-7; 9 bases match TRBD2. Germline CDR1 reads MNHEY; CDR2 reads SVGAGI. CDR3 length equals 14 residues. J gave up 4 bases and V 1 base, and 2 bases lay outside the gene matches. As DNA, the CDR3 is TGTGCCAGCAGTTACTGGGGACTAGCTTACGAGCAGTACTTC. This translates into CASSYWGLAYEQYF.

This clonotype was seen at least ten times. This chain connects TRBV4-2 to TRBJ2-3; 10 positions agree with TRBD2. The J segment lost 6 bases and the V segment lost 4 bases, leaving 10 bases of the junction unmatched. In germline, CDR1 is LGHNA, CDR2 YNFKEQ. The CDR3 totals 16 residues. The CDR3 sequence is CASSLDRTSGGDTQYF. The DNA of the CDR3 is TGTGCCAGCAGCCTCGATCGGACTAGCGGAGGGGATACGCAGTATTTT.

In this sample, this clonotype turned up a few times. V and J are TRBV7-8 and TRBJ2-2, with a weak D call TRBD1 (7 bases). This CDR3 contains 18 residues. Trimming left V 1 base short and J 0 bases short, with 15 bases between. CDR1 is SGHVS, CDR2 FQNEAQ, per germline. The CDR3 nucleotides read TGTGCCAGCAGCTTAGGCTCAGGGGGGCTGACGAACACCGGGGAGCTGTTTTTT. It codes for CASSLGSGGLTNTGELFF.

This clonotype showed up many times. This chain connects TRBV15 to TRBJ2-2; 7 bases are a match to TRBD2. This CDR3 is built from 18 residues. V lost 5 bases to trimming and J lost 4 bases; unmatched junction nucleotides: 16. CDR1 is LNHNV and CDR2 is YYDKDF in the germline V gene (reference sequence). The CDR3 loop is CATSSKEEGGDGTGELFF. The CDR3, as DNA: TGTGCCACCAGCTCAAAGGAGGAGGGAGGGGACGGCACCGGGGAGCTGTTTTTT.

The table lists this clonotype with a few counts. V usage is TRBV7-2 and J usage is TRBJ2-5, with 9 bases identical to TRBD1. Germline CDR1 and CDR2: SGHTA and FQGNSA. The CDR3 consists of 14 residues. The trim removed 4 bases at V and 6 bases at J, leaving 6 bases unmatched. The CDR3 bases are TGTGCCAGCAGCTCGCAACAGGGGGCGAAGACCCAGTACTTC. Its protein is CASSSQQGAKTQYF.

The chain links TRBV3-1 to TRBJ2-7, with 7 bases lining up with TRBD2. CDR1 LGHDT and CDR2 YNNKEL come from the germline V gene (reference sequence). This CDR3 spans 15 amino acids. V lost 3 bases and J lost 6; bases outside the gene matches: 11. The CDR3, as DNA: TGTGCCAGCAGCCAGAGTGCCGCGGGGGAGGGCGAGCAGTACTTC. As protein: CASSQSAAGEGEQYF.

This clonotype was picked up a small number of times. The chain has TRBV20-1 and TRBJ2-7; possibly TRBD1 or TRBD2 for D (5 bases each). The CDR3 has 14 residues. V was cut by 0 bases and J by 3 bases, with 12 bases left in between. Germline V gene lookup returns CDR1 DFQATT and CDR2 SNEGSKA (reference sequence). CDR3 sequence: CSAREGPGDYEQYF. CDR3 bases: TGCAGTGCTAGAGAGGGACCTGGGGACTACGAGCAGTACTTC.

In its sample, this clonotype was seen a few times. J is TRBJ1-2 and V is TRBV12-3 or TRBV12-4; possible D gene TRBD1, 5 bases. The CDR3 has 11 residues. The ends were cut back, 8 bases at V and 4 bases at J, with 8 bases in the middle. The CDR3, as DNA: TGTGCCAGCGGGGACCTCTATGGCTACACCTTC. The encoded protein is CASGDLYGYTF.

This clonotype has a handful of counts. V usage is TRBV6-1 and J usage is TRBJ2-6; 8 positions match TRBD2. There are 15 residues in the CDR3. The J segment lost 2 bases and the V segment lost 7 bases, leaving 4 bases of the junction unmatched. Germline values: CDR1 MNHNS, CDR2 SASEGT. Written as DNA, the CDR3 is TGTGCCAGCACCAACGGGGGGGCTGGGGCCAACGTCCTGACTTTC. This gives the protein CASTNGGAGANVLTF.

The V call is TRBV4-1, the J call TRBJ1-1, with 7 bases aligning to TRBD1. V gave up 8 bases and J gave up 4 bases; unmatched junction bases: 10. CDR1 and CDR2 (germline): MGHRA, YSYEKL. This CDR3 is built from 14 residues. The CDR3 is CASFEYRGSTEAFF. CDR3 DNA: TGCGCCAGCTTCGAATACAGGGGTTCCACTGAAGCTTTCTTT.